A selection of T cell receptor beta chains follows, all from one sample in a study of blood T cell repertoires in COVID-19. Some clones are missing from TCRdb's copy, which holds only in-frame ones; the method was immunoSEQ multiplex PCR. The sample lists about 160,000 clones, 75% to 90% seen once, with over 3% in the top ten. Input material: peripheral blood. These receptors were taken from a human donor with acute or convalescent COVID-19. The donor label of this sample is uncertain. Each CDR3 is given with its conserved first and last residue. The order of the fields is J gene, clone size, D gene, V gene, CDR3 DNA, CDR3 protein. D genes are given only for firm matches. Clone size is given for some rows only: seen once, a few or many times, or a class if the clone is expanded.

TRBJ1-1,NA,TRBD1,TRBV7-2,TGTGCCAGCAGCTCATATAACAGGGGTCGAACTGAAGCTTTCTTT,CASSSYNRGRTEAFF
TRBJ1-1,NA,TRBD1,TRBV11-2,TGTGCCAGCAGCGTACAGGGGCGTACTGAAGCTTTCTTT,CASSVQGRTEAFF
TRBJ1-1,NA,NA,TRBV7-8,TGTGCCAGCAGCTTTGGGGCGATGGACACTGAAGCTTTCTTT,CASSFGAMDTEAFF
TRBJ2-3,once,TRBD1,TRBV6-2/TRBV6-3,TGTGCCAGCAGTTCTCCCTCAGGGGGTGAGGGCGGAGATACGCAGTATTTT,CASSSPSGGEGGDTQYF
TRBJ2-1,NA,TRBD1,TRBV7-2,TGTGCCAGCAGCTTAGGAGGGGGCGCAGGATACAATGAGCAGTTCTTC,CASSLGGGAGYNEQFF
TRBJ1-1,NA,NA,TRBV19,TGTGCCAGTAGTATAGCTGGCGGGGGCACTGAAGCTTTCTTT,CASSIAGGGTEAFF
TRBJ2-3,NA,TRBD2,TRBV2,TGTGCCAGCAGGTTAGCCGGGACTAGCGTAACAGATACGCAGTATTTT,CASRLAGTSVTDTQYF
TRBJ1-6,NA,TRBD1,TRBV25-1,TGTGCCAGCAGTGGGACAGGAAGGAATAATTCACCCCTCCACTTT,CASSGTGRNNSPLHF
TRBJ2-1,NA,TRBD1,TRBV5-6,TGTGCCAGCAGATACGCAGGGGGCGCGTGGGGTGAGCAGTTCTTC,CASRYAGGAWGEQFF
TRBJ2-3,NA,NA,TRBV4-1,TGCGCCAGCAGCCAAGATCCCGCTGCGATTACAGATACGCAGTATTTT,CASSQDPAAITDTQYF